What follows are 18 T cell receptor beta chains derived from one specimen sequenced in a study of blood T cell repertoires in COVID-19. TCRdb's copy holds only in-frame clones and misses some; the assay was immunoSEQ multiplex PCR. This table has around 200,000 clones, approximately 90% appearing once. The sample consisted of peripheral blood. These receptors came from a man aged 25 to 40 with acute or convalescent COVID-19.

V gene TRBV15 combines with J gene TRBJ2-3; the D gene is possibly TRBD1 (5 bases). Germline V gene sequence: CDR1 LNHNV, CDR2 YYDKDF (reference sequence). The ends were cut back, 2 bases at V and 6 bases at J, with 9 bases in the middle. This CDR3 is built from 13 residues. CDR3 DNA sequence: TGTGCCACCAGCAGACCCAAGGGGGATACGCAGTATTTT. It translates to CATSRPKGDTQYF. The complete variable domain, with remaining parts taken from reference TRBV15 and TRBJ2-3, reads DAMVIQNPRYQVTQFGKPVTLSCSQTLNHNVMYWYQQKSSQAPKLLFHYYDKDFNNEADTPDNFQSRRPNTSFCFLDIRSPGLGDTAMYLCATSRPKGDTQYFGPGTRLTVL.

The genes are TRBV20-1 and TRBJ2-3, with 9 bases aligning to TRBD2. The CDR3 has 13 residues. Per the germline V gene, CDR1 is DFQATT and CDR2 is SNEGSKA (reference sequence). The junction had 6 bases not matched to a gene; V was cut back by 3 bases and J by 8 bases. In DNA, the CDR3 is TGCAGTGCTAGTCCTCTAGCGGGGAGTACGCAGTATTTT. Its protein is CSASPLAGSTQYF.

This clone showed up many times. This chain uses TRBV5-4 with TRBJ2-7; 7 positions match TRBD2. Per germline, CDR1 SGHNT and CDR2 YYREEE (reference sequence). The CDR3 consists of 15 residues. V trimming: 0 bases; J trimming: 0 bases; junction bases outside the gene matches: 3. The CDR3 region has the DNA TGTGCCAGCAGCTTGGTTGGGGGGGACTCCTACGAGCAGTACTTC. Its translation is CASSLVGGDSYEQYF. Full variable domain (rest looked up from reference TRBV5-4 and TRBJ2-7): ETGVTQSPTHLIKTRGQQVTLRCSSQSGHNTVSWYQQALGQGPQFIFQYYREEENGRGNFPPRFSGLQFPNYSSELNVNALELDDSALYLCASSLVGGDSYEQYFGPGTRLTVT.

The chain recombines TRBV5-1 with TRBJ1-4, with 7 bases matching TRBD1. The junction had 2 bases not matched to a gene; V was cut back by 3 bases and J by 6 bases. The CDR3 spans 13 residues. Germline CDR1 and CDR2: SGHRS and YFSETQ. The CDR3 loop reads CASSWDRDEKLFF. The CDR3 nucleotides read TGCGCCAGCAGCTGGGACAGAGATGAAAAACTGTTTTTT.

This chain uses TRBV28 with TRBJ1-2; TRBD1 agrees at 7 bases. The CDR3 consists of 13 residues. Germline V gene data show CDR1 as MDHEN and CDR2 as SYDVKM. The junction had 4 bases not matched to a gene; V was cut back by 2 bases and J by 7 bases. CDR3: CASSLRDRAGYTF. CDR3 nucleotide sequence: TGTGCCAGCAGTTTACGTGACAGGGCTGGCTACACCTTC.

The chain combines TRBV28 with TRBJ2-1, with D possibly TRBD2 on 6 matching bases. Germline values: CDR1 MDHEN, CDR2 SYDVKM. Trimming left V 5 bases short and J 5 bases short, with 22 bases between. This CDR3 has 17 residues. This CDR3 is CASSGTLGGLFNNEQFF. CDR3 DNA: TGTGCCAGCAGTGGTACACTTGGGGGGTTGTTTAACAATGAGCAGTTCTTC.

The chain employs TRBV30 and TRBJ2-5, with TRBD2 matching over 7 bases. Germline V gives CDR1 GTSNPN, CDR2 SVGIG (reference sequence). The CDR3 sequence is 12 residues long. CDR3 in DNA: TGTGGGGGTGGGAGGGCGCAAGAGACCCAGTACTTC. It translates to CGGGRAQETQYF.

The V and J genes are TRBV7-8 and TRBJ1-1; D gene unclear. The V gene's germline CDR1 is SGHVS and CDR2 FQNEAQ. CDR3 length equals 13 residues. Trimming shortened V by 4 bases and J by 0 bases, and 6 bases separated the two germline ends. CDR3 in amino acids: CASSSHMNTEAFF. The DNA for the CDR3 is TGTGCCAGCAGCTCACATATGAACACTGAAGCTTTCTTT.

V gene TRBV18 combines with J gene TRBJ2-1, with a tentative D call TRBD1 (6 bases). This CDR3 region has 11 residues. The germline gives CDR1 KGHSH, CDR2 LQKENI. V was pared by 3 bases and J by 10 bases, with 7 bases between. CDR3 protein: CASSPQGEQFF. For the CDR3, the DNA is TGTGCCAGCTCACCCCAGGGGGAGCAGTTCTTC.

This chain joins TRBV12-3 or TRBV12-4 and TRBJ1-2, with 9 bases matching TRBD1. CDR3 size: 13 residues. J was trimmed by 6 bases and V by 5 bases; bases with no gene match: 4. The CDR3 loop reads CASSHGTGHGYTF. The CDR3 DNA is TGTGCCAGCAGTCACGGGACAGGGCATGGCTACACCTTC.

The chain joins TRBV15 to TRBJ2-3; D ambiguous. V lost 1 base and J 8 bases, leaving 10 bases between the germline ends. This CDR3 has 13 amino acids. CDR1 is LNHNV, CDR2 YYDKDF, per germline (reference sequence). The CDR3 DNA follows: TGTGCCACCAGCAGAGTTGTCGAAGCTACGCAGTATTTT. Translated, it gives CATSRVVEATQYF. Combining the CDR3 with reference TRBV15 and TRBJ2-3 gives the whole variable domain DAMVIQNPRYQVTQFGKPVTLSCSQTLNHNVMYWYQQKSSQAPKLLFHYYDKDFNNEADTPDNFQSRRPNTSFCFLDIRSPGLGDTAMYLCATSRVVEATQYFGPGTRLTVL.

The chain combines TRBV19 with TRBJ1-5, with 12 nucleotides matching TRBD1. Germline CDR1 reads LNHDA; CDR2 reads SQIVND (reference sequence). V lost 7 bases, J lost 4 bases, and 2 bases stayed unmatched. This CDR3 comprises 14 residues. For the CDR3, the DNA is TGTGCCAGTACGGGACAGGGGGCGAATCAGCCCCAGCATTTT. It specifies CASTGQGANQPQHF.

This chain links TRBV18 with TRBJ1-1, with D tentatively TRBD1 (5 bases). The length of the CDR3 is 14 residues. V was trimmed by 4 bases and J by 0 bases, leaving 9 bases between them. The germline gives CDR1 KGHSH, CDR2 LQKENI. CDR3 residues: CASSHDRLNTEAFF. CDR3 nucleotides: TGTGCCAGCTCACACGACAGATTGAACACTGAAGCTTTCTTT.

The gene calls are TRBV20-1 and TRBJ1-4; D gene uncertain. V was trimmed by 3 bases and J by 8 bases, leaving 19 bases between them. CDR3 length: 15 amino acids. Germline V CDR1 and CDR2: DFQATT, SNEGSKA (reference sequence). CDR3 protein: CSASPMQAELEKLFF. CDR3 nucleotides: TGCAGTGCTAGTCCCATGCAGGCCGAGCTAGAAAAACTGTTTTTT.

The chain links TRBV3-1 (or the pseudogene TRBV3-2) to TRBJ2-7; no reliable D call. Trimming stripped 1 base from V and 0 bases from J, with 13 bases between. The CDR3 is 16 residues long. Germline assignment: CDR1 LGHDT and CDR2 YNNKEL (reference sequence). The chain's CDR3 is CASSQGDRLFSYEQYF. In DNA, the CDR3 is TGTGCCAGCAGCCAAGGAGATCGGTTGTTCTCCTACGAGCAGTACTTC.

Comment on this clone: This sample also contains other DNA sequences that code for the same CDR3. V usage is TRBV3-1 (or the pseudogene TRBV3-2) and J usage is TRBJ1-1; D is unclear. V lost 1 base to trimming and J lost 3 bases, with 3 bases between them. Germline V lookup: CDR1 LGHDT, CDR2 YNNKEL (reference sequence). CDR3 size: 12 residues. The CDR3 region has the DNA TGTGCCAGCAGCCAAGGAGACACTGAAGCTTTCTTT. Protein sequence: CASSQGDTEAFF.

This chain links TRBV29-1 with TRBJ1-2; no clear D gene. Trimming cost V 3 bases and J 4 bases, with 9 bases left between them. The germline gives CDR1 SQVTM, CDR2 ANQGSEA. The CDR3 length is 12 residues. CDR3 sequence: CSVDVRPYGYTF. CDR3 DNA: TGCAGCGTTGACGTCAGGCCCTATGGCTACACCTTC.

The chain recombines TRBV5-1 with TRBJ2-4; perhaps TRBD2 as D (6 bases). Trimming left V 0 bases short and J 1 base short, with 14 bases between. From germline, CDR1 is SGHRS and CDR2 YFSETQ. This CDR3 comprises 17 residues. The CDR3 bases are TGCGCCAGCAGCTTGGTACCGGGACTGCTGGCCAAAAACATTCAGTACTTC. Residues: CASSLVPGLLAKNIQYF.